This record concerns one T cell receptor beta chain sequence. This entry is derived from a study of shared clonotypes between healthy human individuals. None of the donors, who were healthy HIV-negative adults, had recently had acute infections or vaccinations. This CDR3 contains 15 residues. The germline CDR1 and CDR2 sequences are SQVTM and ANQGSEA. The J segment lost 4 bases and the V segment lost 2 bases, leaving 8 bases of the junction unmatched. Here immunoSEQ multiplex PCR was the method, and the copy in TCRdb shows in-frame clones only, minus some. This repertoire shows 450,000 to 500,000 clones, 76% found once; its top ten account for approximately 12%.

Sequencing was carried out using PBMCs. The sequence was obtained from a woman in her thirties or forties in good health. Some clones in this sample may be carry-over from other donors' samples. The rearrangement uses TRBV29-1 and TRBJ2-1; 7 nucleotides match TRBD1. The CDR3 nucleotides read TGCAGCGTTGAACGAACGGGACAGCCTTACAATGAGCAGTTCTTC. Amino acid sequence: CSVERTGQPYNEQFF.